One sample yielded the 11 T cell receptor beta chains listed below, sequenced in a study of T cells in localized non-small cell lung cancer (dated by TCRdb to the early 2020s). Libraries were prepared through the immunoSEQ multiplex PCR assay. Here the immuneACCESS table is served through TCRdb, limited to in-frame sequences with V and J called. Missing clones are a known gap in these copies; in checked studies unresolved V genes cover under half, and the rest lacks a known reason. The table for this sample lists some 4,500 clones; roughly 28% of them were counted only once. The top ten constitute 4.6% of the sample. The sequenced sample was lung tumor tissue, obtained before any cancer treatment. These receptors were obtained from a man aged 40 to 75 with stage III squamous cell lung carcinoma.

This chain joins TRBV9 and TRBJ2-1; TRBD1 is a possible D gene (8 bases). With 5 bases removed from V and 8 bases from J, the gap between germline ends came to 17 bases. The CDR3 sequence is 14 residues long. Germline V gene sequence: CDR1 SGDLS, CDR2 YYNGEE. The DNA for the CDR3 is TGTGCCAGCAGTACAGGGGGGGGCTGGCATGAGCAGTTCTTC. Its translation: CASSTGGGWHEQFF.

There are a few counts of this clone. A junction boundary mismatches the germline segment, possibly from a read error. CDR3 coding DNA: TGTGCCACCAGCAGAGACAGCGGGGGCTACAGTGAGCAGTTCTTC. Encoded protein: CATSRDSGGYSEQFF. The rearrangement joins TRBV15 to TRBJ2-1; 8 bases fit TRBD2. CDR1 is LNHNV, CDR2 YYDKDF, per germline (reference sequence). This CDR3 has 15 amino acids.

In its sample, this clone was seen a few times. The J gene is TRBJ2-3, the V gene TRBV29-1, with D possibly being TRBD1 (6 bases). Per the germline V gene, CDR1 is SQVTM and CDR2 is ANQGSEA. V shed 7 bases and J shed 1 base, with 15 bases lying between them. CDR3 length: 14 residues. In DNA form, the CDR3 reads TGCAGCGGGGAAAACAGGACAGGCACAGATACGCAGTATTTT. Protein product: CSGENRTGTDTQYF.

The rearrangement uses TRBV6-8 and TRBJ2-2; D tentatively reads TRBD1 or TRBD2 (5 bases each). The CDR3 runs to 13 residues. Trimming took 10 bases from V and 0 from J, leaving 9 bases between them. The germline V gene has CDR1 MNHGY and CDR2 SAAAGT. The CDR3 is CAIRGPNTGELFF. DNA for the CDR3: TGTGCCATCCGGGGCCCGAACACCGGGGAGCTGTTTTTT.

This clone has a count of ten or more. The rearrangement links TRBV6-8 to TRBJ2-3; TRBD2 aligns across 7 bases. The CDR3 loop spans 16 amino acids. From germline, CDR1 is MNHGY and CDR2 SAAAGT. V lost 6 bases and J lost 2; bases outside the gene matches: 11. CDR3 protein: CASRPGIAGFTDTQYF. The CDR3 DNA follows: TGTGCCAGCAGACCCGGGATAGCGGGCTTCACAGATACGCAGTATTTT.

This clone was seen a few times. CDR3 nucleotides: TGTGCCAGCAGTTTCCAACGTGTAGTCGGCGCAGATACGCAGTATTTT. Protein: CASSFQRVVGADTQYF. The rearrangement links TRBV27 to TRBJ2-3; D not certain. The CDR3 is made up of 16 amino acids. Germline loops: CDR1 MNHEY, CDR2 SMNVEV (reference sequence). V gave up 3 bases and J gave up 4 bases, with 17 bases separating them.

This sequence joins TRBV23-1 and TRBJ1-2; D unclear. TRBV23-1 is assigned to the ORF class and has an uncertain function. CDR3 length: 14 residues. V was cut by 6 bases and J by 4 bases, with 15 bases left in between. CDR3 DNA sequence: TGCGCCAGCAGCCAAGAGTGGCTGGGCTATGGCTACACCTTC. Its translation is CASSQEWLGYGYTF.

The rearrangement uses TRBV18 and TRBJ2-2; D unclear. With 5 bases removed from V and 3 bases from J, the gap between germline ends came to 4 bases. This CDR3 is 12 amino acids long. CDR1 and CDR2 (germline): KGHSH, LQKENI. CDR3 bases: TGTGCCAGCTCAAAGGACACCGGGGAGCTGTTTTTT. Translating gives CASSKDTGELFF.

This chain joins TRBV19 and TRBJ2-1; TRBD2 is a possible D gene (5 bases). This CDR3 has 15 residues. The V gene's germline CDR1 is LNHDA and CDR2 SQIVND (reference sequence). Trimming took off 4 bases at V and 0 bases at J, with 10 bases between the two ends. CDR3 loop: CASSTGVSSYNEQFF. For the CDR3, the DNA is TGTGCCAGTAGTACCGGGGTGAGCTCCTACAATGAGCAGTTCTTC.

This clone turned up a few times. CDR3 DNA: TGTGCCAGCAGGGTAGAGAGGGGCAAACCGCTCTCTGGAAACACCATATATTTT. The encoded protein is CASRVERGKPLSGNTIYF. This sequence joins TRBV11-3 and TRBJ1-3, with a tentative D call TRBD1 (5 bases). The CDR3 sequence is 18 residues long. Trimming cost V 6 bases and J 0 bases, with 21 bases left between them. The germline CDR1 and CDR2 sequences are SGHNT and YENEEA.

The chain couples TRBV6-8 to TRBJ2-1; 10 bases fit TRBD1. V dropped 6 bases and J dropped 7; count of bases not matched to a gene: 12. Germline V gene lookup returns CDR1 MNHGY and CDR2 SAAAGT. CDR3 length equals 16 residues. The CDR3 bases are TGTGCCAGCAGATATCGGGACAGGGGCTTTTCGAATGAGCAGTTCTTC. Translating gives CASRYRDRGFSNEQFF.